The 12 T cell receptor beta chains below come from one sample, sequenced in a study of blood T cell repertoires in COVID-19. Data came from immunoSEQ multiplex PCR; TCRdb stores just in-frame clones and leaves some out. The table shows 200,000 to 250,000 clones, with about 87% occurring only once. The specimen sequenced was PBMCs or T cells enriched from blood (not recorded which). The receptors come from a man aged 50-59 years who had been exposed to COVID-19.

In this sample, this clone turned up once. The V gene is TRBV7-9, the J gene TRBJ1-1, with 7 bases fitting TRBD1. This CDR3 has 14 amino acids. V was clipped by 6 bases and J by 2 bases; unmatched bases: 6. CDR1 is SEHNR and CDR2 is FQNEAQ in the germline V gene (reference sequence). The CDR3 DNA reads TGTGCCAGCAGTTACGGGACAGAAAACACTGAAGCTTTCTTT. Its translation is CASSYGTENTEAFF.

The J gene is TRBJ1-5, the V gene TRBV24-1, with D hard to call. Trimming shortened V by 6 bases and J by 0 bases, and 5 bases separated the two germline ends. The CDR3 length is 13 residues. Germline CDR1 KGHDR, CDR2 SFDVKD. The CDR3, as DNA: TGTGCCACCAGTATAAATAGCAATCAGCCCCAGCATTTT. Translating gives CATSINSNQPQHF.

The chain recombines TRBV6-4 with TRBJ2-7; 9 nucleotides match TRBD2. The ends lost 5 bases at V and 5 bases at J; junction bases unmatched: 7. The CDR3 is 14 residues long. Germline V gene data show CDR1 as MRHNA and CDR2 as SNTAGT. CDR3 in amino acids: CASSCAGGPHEQYV. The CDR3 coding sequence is TGTGCCAGCAGTTGCGCGGGAGGGCCGCACGAGCAGTACGTC.

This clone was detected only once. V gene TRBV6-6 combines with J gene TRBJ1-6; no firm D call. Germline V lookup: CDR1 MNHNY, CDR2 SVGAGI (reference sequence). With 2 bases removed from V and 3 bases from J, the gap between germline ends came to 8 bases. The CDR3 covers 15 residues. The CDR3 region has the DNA TGTGCCAGCAGTTACCCGCGGGACTATAATTCACCCCTCCACTTT. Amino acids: CASSYPRDYNSPLHF.

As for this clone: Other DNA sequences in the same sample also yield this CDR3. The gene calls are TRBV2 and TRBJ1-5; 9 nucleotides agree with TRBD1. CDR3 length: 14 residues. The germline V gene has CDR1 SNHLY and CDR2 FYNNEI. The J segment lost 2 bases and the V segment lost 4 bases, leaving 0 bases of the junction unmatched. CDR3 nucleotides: TGTGCCAGCAGTGGGACAGGGGGCAATCAGCCCCAGCATTTT. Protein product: CASSGTGGNQPQHF.

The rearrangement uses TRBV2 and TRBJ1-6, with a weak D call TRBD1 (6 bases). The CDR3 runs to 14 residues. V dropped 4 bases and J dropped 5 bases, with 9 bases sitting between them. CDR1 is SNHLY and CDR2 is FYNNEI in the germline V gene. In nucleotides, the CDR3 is TGTGCCAGCAGTGGTAACAGGGATAATTCACCCCTCCACTTT. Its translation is CASSGNRDNSPLHF.

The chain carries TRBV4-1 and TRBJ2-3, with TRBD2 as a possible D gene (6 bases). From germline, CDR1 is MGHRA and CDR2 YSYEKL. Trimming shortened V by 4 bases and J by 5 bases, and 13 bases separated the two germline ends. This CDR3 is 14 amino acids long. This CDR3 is CASSPVGGRDTQYF. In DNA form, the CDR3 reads TGCGCCAGCAGCCCCGTCGGGGGAAGAGATACGCAGTATTTT.

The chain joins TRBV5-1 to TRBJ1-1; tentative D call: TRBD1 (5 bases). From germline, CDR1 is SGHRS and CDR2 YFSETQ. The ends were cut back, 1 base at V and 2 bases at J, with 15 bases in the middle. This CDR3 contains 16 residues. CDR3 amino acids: CASSLLAGRGNTEAFF. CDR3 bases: TGCGCCAGCAGCTTGTTGGCAGGAAGGGGCAACACTGAAGCTTTCTTT.

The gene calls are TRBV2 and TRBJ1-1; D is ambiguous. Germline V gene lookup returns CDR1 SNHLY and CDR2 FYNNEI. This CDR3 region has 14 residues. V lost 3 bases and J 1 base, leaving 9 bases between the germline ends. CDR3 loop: CASSDRNWNTEAFF. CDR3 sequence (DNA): TGTGCCAGCAGTGACAGGAATTGGAACACTGAAGCTTTCTTT.

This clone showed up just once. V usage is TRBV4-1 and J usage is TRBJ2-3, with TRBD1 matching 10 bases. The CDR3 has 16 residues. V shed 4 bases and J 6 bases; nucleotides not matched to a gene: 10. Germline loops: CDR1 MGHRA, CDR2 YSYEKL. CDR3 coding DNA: TGCGCCAGCAGCCTCACCCGGACAGGGGGTCCGGATACGCAGTATTTT. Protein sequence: CASSLTRTGGPDTQYF.

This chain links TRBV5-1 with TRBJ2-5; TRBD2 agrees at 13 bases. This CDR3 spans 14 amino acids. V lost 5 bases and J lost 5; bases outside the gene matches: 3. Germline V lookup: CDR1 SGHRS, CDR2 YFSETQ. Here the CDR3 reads CASRVGLAGETQYF. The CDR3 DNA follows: TGCGCCAGCAGGGTGGGACTAGCGGGGGAGACCCAGTACTTC. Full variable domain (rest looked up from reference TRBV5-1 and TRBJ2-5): KAGVTQTPRYLIKTRGQQVTLSCSPISGHRSVSWYQQTPGQGLQFLFEYFSETQRNKGNFPGRFSGRQFSNSRSEMNVSTLELGDSALYLCASRVGLAGETQYFGPGTRLLVL.

In DNA, the CDR3 is TGTGCCACCAGTGAAGGGTACAGGGGGCCTTTCTTC. Protein sequence: CATSEGYRGPFF. The V gene is TRBV24-1, the J gene TRBJ2-1, with TRBD1 matching over 9 bases. V dropped 4 bases and J dropped 16; count of bases not matched to a gene: 7. The CDR3 sequence is 12 residues long. Germline assignment: CDR1 KGHDR and CDR2 SFDVKD.